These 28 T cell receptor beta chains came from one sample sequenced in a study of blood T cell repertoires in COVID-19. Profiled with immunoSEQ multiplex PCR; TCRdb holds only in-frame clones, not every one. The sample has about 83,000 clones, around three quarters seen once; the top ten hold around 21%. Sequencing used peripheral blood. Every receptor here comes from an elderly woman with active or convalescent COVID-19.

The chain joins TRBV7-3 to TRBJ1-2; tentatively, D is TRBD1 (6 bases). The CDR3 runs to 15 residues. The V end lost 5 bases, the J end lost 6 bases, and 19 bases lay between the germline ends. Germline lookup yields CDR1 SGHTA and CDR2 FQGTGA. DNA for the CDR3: TGTGCCAGCAGCCCGGCGGGGGCCTCATTGAATGGCTACACCTTC. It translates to CASSPAGASLNGYTF. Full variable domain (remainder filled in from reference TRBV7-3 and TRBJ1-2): GAGVSQTPSNKVTEKGKYVELRCDPISGHTALYWYRQSLGQGPEFLIYFQGTGAADDSGLPNDRFFAVRPEGSVSTLKIQRTERGDSAVYLCASSPAGASLNGYTFGSGTRLTVV.

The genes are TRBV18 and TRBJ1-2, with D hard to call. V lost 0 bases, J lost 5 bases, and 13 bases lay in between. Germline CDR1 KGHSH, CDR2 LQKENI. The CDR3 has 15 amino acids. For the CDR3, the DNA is TGTGCCAGCTCACCACCGGGGAGAGAGCGGTATGGCTACACCTTC. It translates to CASSPPGRERYGYTF.

The CDR3 region is CASSQGSNEKLFF. As DNA, the CDR3 is TGTGCCAGTAGCCAGGGATCTAATGAAAAACTGTTTTTT. The rearrangement joins TRBV19 to TRBJ1-4, with a weak D call TRBD1 (5 bases). This CDR3 has 13 residues. V was trimmed by 6 bases and J by 3 bases, leaving 8 bases between them. Germline loops: CDR1 LNHDA, CDR2 SQIVND (reference sequence).

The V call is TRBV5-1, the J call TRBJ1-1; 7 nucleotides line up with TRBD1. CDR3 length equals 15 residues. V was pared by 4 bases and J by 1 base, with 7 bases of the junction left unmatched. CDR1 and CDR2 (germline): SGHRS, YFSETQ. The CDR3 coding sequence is TGCGCCAGCAGCCTAACCAGGACAGGGAACACTGAAGCTTTCTTT. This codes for CASSLTRTGNTEAFF.

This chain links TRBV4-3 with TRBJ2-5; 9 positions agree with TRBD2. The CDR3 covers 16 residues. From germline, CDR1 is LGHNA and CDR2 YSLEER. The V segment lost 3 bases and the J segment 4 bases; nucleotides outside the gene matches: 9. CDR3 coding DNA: TGCGCCAGCAGCCAGGGAGCGGGGGGCGGAGGAGAGACCCAGTACTTC. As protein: CASSQGAGGGGETQYF.

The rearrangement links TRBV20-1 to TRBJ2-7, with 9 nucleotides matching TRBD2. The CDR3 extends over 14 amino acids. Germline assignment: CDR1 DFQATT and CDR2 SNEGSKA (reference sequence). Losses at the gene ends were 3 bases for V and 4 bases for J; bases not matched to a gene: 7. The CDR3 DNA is TGCAGTGCTAGTGGCGGGGGGGAGTCTTACGAGCAGTACTTC. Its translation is CSASGGGESYEQYF.

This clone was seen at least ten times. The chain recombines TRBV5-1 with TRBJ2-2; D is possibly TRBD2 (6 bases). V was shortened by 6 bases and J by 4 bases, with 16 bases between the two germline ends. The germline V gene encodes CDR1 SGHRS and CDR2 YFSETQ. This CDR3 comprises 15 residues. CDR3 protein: CASTAQTAGTGELFF. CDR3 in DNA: TGCGCCAGCACAGCCCAGACAGCGGGCACCGGGGAGCTGTTTTTT.

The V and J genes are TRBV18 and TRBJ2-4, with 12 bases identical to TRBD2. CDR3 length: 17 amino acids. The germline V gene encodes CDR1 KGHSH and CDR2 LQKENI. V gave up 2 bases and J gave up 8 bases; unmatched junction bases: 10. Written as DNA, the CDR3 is TGTGCCAGCTCACCAGAACTAGCGGGGGGCGCTGGGGACATTCAGTACTTC. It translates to CASSPELAGGAGDIQYF.

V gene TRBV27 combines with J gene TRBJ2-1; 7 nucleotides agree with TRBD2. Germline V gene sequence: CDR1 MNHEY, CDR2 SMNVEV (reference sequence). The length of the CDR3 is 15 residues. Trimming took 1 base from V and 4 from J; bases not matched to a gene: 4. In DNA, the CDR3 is TGTGCCAGCAGTTTATATCGGGGGGATTACAATGAGCAGTTCTTC. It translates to CASSLYRGDYNEQFF.

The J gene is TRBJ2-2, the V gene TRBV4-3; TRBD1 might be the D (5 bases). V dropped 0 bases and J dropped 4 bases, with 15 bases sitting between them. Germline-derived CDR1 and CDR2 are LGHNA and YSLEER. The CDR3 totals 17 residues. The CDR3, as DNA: TGCGCCAGCAGCCAAGAGTCAAGGACAACTCTCACCGGGGAGCTGTTTTTT. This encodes CASSQESRTTLTGELFF.

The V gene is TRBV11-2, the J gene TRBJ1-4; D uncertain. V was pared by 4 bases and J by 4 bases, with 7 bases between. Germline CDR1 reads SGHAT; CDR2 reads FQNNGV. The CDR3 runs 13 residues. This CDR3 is CASSWTGNEKLFF. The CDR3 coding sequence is TGTGCCAGCAGCTGGACTGGTAATGAAAAACTGTTTTTT.

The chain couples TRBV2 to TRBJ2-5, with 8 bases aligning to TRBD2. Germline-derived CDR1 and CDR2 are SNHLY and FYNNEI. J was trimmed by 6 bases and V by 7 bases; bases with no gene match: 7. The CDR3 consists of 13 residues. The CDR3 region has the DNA TGTGCCAGCATCTTCCTAGCGGGTCAGACCCAGTACTTC. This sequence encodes CASIFLAGQTQYF.

For the CDR3, the DNA is TGTGCCAGCAGTGATTGGGGCGCCACCGGGGAGCTGTTTTTT. Translated, it gives CASSDWGATGELFF. The rearrangement joins TRBV2 to TRBJ2-2; D perhaps matches TRBD1 (5 bases). The germline gives CDR1 SNHLY, CDR2 FYNNEI. CDR3 size: 14 residues. Trimming stripped 3 bases from V and 4 bases from J, with 9 bases between.

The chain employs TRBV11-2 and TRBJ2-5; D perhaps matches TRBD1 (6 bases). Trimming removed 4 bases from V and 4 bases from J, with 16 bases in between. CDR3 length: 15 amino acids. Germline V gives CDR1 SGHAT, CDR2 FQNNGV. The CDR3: CASSSPTGKGETQYF. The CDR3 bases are TGTGCCAGCAGCTCGCCAACAGGGAAAGGAGAGACCCAGTACTTC.

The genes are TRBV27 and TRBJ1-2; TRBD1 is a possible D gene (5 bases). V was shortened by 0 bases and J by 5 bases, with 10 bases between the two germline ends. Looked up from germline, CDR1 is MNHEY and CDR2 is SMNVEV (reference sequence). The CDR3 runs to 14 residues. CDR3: CASSLSRDGYGYTF. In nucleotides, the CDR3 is TGTGCCAGCAGTTTATCGCGGGACGGGTATGGCTACACCTTC.

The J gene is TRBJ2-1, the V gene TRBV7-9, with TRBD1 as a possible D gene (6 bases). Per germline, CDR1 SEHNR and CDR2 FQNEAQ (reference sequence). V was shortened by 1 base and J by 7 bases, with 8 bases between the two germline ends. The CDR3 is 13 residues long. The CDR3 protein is CASSLDRANEQFF. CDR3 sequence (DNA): TGTGCCAGCAGCTTAGACAGGGCGAATGAGCAGTTCTTC.

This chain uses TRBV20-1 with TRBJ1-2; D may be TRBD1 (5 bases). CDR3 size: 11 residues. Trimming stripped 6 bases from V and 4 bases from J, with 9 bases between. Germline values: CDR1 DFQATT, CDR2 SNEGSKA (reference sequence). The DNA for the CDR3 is TGCAGTGCGCGCGGGACCTATGGCTACACCTTC. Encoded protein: CSARGTYGYTF.

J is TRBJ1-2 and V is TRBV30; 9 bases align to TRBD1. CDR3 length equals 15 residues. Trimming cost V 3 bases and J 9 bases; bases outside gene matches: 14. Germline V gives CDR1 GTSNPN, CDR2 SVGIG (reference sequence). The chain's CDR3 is CAWSVESQGAYSYTF. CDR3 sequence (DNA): TGTGCCTGGAGCGTCGAATCACAGGGGGCGTATAGCTACACCTTC.

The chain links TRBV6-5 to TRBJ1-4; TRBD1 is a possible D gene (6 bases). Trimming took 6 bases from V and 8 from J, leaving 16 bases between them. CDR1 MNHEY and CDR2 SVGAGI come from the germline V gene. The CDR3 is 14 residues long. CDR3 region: CASSATQGWEKLFF. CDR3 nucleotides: TGTGCCAGCAGCGCCACCCAGGGGTGGGAAAAACTGTTTTTT.

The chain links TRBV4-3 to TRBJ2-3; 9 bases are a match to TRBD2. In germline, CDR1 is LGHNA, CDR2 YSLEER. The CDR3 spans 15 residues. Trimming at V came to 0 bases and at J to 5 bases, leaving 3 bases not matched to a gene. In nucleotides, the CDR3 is TGCGCCAGCAGCCAAGATAAGACTAGCGGAGATACGCAGTATTTT. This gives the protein CASSQDKTSGDTQYF.

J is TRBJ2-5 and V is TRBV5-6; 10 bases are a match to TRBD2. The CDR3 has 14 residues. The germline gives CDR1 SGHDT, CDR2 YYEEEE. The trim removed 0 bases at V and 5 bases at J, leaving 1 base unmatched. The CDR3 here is CASSLGSGRETQYF. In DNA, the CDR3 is TGTGCCAGCAGCTTGGGTAGCGGGAGGGAGACCCAGTACTTC.

DNA for the CDR3: TGTGCCAGCAGTCCCTTCGACAACGTAAACTATGGCTACACCTTC. Translated: CASSPFDNVNYGYTF. V usage is TRBV28 and J usage is TRBJ1-2; no clear D gene. V was pared by 5 bases and J by 2 bases, with 15 bases between. There are 15 residues in the CDR3. Germline V gene sequence: CDR1 MDHEN, CDR2 SYDVKM.

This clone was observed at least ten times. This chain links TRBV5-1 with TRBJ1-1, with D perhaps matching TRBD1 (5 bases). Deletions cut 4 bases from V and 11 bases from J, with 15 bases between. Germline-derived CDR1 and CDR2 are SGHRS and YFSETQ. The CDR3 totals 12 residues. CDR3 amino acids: CASSPGGVEAFF. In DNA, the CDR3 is TGCGCCAGCAGCCCGGGGGGAGTCGAGGCTTTCTTT.

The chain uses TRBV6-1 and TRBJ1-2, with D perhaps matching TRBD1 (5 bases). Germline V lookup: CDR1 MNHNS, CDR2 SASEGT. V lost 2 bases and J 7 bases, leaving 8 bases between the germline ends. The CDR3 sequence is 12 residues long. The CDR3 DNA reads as TGTGCCAGCAGTGAACAGGGCTCTGGCTACACCTTC. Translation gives CASSEQGSGYTF.

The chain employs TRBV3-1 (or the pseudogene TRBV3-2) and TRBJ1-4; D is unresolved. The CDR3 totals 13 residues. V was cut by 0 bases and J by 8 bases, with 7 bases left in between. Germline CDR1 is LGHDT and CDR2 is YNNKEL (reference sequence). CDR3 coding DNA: TGTGCCAGCAGCCAAGATGGGCTGGAAAAACTGTTTTTT. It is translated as CASSQDGLEKLFF.

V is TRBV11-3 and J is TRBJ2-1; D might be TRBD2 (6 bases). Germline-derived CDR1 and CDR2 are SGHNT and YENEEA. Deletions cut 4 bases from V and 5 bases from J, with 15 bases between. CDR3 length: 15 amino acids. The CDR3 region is CASSSSGLRNNEQFF. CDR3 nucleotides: TGTGCCAGCAGCTCTTCAGGACTAAGAAACAATGAGCAGTTCTTC.

CDR3 bases: TGTGCCAGCAGGATAGCGGGGGGGCGTCGGAATGAGCAGTTCTTC. This gives the protein CASRIAGGRRNEQFF. V is TRBV2 and J is TRBJ2-1; 11 bases line up with TRBD2. This CDR3 has 15 residues. After removal of 6 bases from V and 7 bases from J, the junction contained 8 bases not matched to a gene. The germline V gene has CDR1 SNHLY and CDR2 FYNNEI.

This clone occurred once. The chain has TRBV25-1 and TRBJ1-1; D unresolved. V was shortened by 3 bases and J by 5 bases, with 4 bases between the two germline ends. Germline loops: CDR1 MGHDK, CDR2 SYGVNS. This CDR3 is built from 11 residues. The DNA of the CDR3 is TGTGCCAGCAGTGAGTATACTGAAGCTTTCTTT. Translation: CASSEYTEAFF.